This T cell receptor beta chain was identified during a study of blood T cell repertoires in COVID-19. The CDR3 runs to 15 residues. The germline gives CDR1 SGHRS, CDR2 YFSETQ. Trimming removed 4 bases from V and 4 bases from J, with 17 bases in between. Sequencing was performed with immunoSEQ multiplex PCR; in TCRdb, only in-frame clones are kept and a portion is missing. This table holds around 160,000 clones, approximately 81% found once. This TCR derives from a human donor in a cohort sampled during active COVID-19. Sequenced input: peripheral blood. The chain couples TRBV5-1 to TRBJ1-1, with D tentatively TRBD1 (6 bases). In DNA, the CDR3 is TGCGCCAGCAGCCTCCTACTACAGGGCAGCACTGAAGCTTTCTTT. Translating gives CASSLLLQGSTEAFF.